The sequence of this TCR beta chain was determined in a study of blood T cell repertoires in COVID-19. Profiling relied on immunoSEQ multiplex PCR, and the TCRdb table lists in-frame clones only, not all of them. The sample has under 150,000 clones, roughly 82% seen once. This clone was counted ten times or more. The sequence derives from a woman between 40 and 55 years old with acute or convalescent COVID-19. Source material: peripheral blood.

CDR3 DNA: TGTGCCAGCAGCAGGGAGGAATACAATGAGCAGTTCTTC. Encoded protein: CASSREEYNEQFF. This rearrangement joins TRBV2 to TRBJ2-1, with D possibly being TRBD2 (6 bases). Germline CDR1 SNHLY, CDR2 FYNNEI. V shed 6 bases and J shed 4 bases, with 10 bases lying between them. The CDR3 contains 13 residues.